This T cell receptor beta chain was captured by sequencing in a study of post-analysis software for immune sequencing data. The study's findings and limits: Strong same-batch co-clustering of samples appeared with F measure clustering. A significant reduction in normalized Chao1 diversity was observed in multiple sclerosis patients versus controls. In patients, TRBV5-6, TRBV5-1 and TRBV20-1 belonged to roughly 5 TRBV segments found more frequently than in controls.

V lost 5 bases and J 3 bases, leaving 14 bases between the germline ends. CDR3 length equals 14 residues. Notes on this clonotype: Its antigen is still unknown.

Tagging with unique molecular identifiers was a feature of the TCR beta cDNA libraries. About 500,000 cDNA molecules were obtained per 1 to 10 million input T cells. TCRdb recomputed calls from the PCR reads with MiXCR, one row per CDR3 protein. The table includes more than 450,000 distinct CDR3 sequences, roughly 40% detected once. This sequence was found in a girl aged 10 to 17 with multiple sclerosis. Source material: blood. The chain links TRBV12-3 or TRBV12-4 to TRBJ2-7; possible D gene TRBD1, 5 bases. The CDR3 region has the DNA TGTGCCAGCAGTCCCCAGGGTCCAAACTACGAGCAGTACTTC. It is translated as CASSPQGPNYEQYF.